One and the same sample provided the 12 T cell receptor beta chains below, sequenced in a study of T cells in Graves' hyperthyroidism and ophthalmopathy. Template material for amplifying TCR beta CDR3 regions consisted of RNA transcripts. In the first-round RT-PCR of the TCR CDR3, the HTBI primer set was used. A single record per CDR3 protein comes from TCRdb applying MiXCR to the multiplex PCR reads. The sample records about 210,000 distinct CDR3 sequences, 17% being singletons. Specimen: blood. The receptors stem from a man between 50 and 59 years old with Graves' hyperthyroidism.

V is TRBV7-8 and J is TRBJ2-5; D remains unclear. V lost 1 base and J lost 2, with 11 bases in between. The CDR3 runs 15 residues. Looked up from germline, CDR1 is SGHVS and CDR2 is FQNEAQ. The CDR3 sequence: CASSLVRTLQETQYF. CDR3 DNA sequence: TGTGCCAGCAGCTTAGTCAGGACCTTACAAGAGACCCAGTACTTC.

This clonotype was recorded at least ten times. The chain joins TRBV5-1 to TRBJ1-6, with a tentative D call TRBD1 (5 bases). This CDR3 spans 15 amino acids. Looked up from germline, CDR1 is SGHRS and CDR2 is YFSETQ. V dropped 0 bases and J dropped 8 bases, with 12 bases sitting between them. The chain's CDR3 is CASSLGGVGDSPLHF. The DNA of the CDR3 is TGCGCCAGCAGCTTGGGAGGGGTTGGGGATTCACCCCTCCACTTT.

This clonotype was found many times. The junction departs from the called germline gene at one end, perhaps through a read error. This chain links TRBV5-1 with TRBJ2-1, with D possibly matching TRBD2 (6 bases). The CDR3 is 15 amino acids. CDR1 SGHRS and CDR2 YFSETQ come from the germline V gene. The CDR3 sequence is CASSLVGSSYNEQFF. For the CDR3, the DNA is TGTGCCAGCAGCTTGGTCGGGAGCTCCTACAATGAGCAGTTCTTC.

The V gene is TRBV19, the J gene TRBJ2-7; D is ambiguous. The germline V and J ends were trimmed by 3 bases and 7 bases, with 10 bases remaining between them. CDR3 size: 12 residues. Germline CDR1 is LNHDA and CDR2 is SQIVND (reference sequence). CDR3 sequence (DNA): TGTGCCAGTAGTATCACCCCCGATGAGCAGTACTTC. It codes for CASSITPDEQYF. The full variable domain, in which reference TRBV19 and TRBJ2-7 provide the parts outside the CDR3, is DGGITQSPKYLFRKEGQNVTLSCEQNLNHDAMYWYRQDPGQGLRLIYYSQIVNDFQKGDIAEGYSVSREKKESFPLTVTSAQKNPTAFYLCASSITPDEQYFGPGTRLTVT.

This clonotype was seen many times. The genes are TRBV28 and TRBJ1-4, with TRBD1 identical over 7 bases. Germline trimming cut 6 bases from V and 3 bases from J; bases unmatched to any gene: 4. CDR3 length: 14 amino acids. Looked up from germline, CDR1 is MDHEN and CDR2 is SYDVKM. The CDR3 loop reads CASSWTGPNEKLFF. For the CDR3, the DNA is TGTGCCAGCAGCTGGACAGGCCCTAATGAAAAACTGTTTTTT.

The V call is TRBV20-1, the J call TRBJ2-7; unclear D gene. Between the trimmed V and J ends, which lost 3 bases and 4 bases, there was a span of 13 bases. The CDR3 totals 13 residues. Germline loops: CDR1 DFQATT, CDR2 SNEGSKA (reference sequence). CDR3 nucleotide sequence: TGCAGTGCTAGCCGACTCCTGGGGTACGAGCAGTACTTC. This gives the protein CSASRLLGYEQYF.

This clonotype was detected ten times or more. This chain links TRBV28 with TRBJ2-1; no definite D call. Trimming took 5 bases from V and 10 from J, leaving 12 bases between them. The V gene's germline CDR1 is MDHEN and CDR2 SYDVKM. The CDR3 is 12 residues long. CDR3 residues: CASSLTESEQFF. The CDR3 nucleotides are TGTGCCAGCAGTCTAACAGAAAGCGAGCAGTTCTTC.

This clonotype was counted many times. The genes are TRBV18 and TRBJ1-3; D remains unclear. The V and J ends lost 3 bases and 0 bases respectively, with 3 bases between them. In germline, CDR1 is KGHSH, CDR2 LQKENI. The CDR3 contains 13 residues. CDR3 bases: TGTGCCAGCTCACCGGCCTCTGGAAACACCATATATTTT. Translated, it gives CASSPASGNTIYF.

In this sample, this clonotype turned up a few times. The CDR3 loop reads CAWSITVNEKLFF. For the CDR3, the DNA is TGTGCCTGGAGCATCACGGTAAATGAAAAACTGTTTTTT. The gene calls are TRBV30 and TRBJ1-4; D is unclear. Trimming stripped 3 bases from V and 5 bases from J, with 10 bases between. Germline CDR1 and CDR2: GTSNPN and SVGIG (reference sequence). The CDR3 loop spans 13 amino acids.

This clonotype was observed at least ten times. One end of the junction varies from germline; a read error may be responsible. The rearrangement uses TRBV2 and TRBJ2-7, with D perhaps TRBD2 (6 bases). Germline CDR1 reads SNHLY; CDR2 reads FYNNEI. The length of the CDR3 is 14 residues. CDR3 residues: CASSVGGPRYEQCF. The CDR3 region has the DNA TGTGCCAGCAGTGTAGGAGGGCCCCGCTACGAGCAGTGCTTC.

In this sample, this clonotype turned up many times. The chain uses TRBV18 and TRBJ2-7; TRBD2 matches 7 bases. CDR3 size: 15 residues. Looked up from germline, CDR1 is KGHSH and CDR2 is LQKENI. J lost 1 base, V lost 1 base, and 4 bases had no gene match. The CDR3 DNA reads TGTGCCAGCTCACCACTTACTAGCGAGTCCTACGAGCAGTACTTC. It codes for CASSPLTSESYEQYF.

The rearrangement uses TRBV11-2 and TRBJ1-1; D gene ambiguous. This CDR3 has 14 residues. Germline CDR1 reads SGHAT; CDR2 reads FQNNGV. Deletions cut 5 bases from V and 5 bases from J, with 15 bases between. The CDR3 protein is CASSTTHGRTEAFF. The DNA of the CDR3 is TGTGCCAGCAGCACCACCCATGGTCGAACTGAAGCTTTCTTT.